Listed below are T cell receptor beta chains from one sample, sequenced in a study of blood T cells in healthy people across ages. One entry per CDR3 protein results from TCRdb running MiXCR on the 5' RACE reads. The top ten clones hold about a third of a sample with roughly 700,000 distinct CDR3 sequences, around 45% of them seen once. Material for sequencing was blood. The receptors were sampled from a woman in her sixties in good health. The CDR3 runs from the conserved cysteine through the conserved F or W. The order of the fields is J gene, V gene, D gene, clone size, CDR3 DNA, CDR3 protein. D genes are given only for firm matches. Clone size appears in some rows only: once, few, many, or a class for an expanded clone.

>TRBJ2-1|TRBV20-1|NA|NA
TGCAGTGCCACCCGAGGGTCGGGTGAGCAGTTCTTC
CSATRGSGEQFF
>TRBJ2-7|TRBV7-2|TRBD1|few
TGTGCCAGCAGCTTTGTTGGTGGGACAGGGGAATACGAGCAGTACTTC
CASSFVGGTGEYEQYF
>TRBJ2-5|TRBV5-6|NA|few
TGTGCCAGCAGCTTACGAGGAGGCAAAGAGTACTTC
CASSLRGGKEYF
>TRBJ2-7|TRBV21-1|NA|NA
TGTGCCAGCAGCAAATATTTGTACTCGTTCAGACTCTACGAGCAGTACTTC
CASSKYLYSFRLYEQYF
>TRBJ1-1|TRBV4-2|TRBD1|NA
TGTGCCAGCAGCCGCGGGCCGGGACAGGGGAACACTGAAGCTTTCTTT
CASSRGPGQGNTEAFF
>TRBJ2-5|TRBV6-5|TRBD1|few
TGTGCCAGCAGCGGGACAGGGGGCCTGCAGACCCAGTACTTC
CASSGTGGLQTQYF
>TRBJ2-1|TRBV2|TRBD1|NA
TGTGCCAGCAGTGGGACAGGGGGCAATGGGAATGAGCAGTTCTTC
CASSGTGGNGNEQFF
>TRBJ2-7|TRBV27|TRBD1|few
TGTGCCAGCAGTTTAGGCCCGGGACAGGGTCGACACGAGCAGTACTTC
CASSLGPGQGRHEQYF
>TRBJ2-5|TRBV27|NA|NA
TGTGCCAGCAGTTTACATGTGACCCAGTACTTC
CASSLHVTQYF
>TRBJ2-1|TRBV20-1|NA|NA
TGCAGTGTTTCAGGTCTCTACAATGAGCAGTTCTTC
CSVSGLYNEQFF
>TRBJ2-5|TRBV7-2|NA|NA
TGTGCCAGCAGCACCGTCATCCAAGAGACCCAGTACTTC
CASSTVIQETQYF
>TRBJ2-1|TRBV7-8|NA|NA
TGTGCCAGCAGCTCCTCGCCTAGGAGGGATGAGCAGTTCTTC
CASSSSPRRDEQFF
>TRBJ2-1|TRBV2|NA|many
TGTGCCAGCAAAGGCGTGAGGAATGAGCAGTTCTTC
CASKGVRNEQFF
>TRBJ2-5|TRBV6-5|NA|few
TGTGCCAGCAGTCCCGATACGGGACACCTCCAAGAGACCCAGTACTTC
CASSPDTGHLQETQYF
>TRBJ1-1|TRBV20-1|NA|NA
TGCAGTGCTAGAGATAGGCGGAGGGGAGGTGGAACTGAAGCTTTCTTT
CSARDRRRGGGTEAFF
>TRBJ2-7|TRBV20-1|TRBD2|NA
TGCAGTGCTAGAGTGCCTAGCGGGAGGGGGTACGAGCAGTACTTC
CSARVPSGRGYEQYF
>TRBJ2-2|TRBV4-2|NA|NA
TGTGCCAGCAGCCAAGTCGTAGCAATGAACACCGGGGAGCTGTTTTTT
CASSQVVAMNTGELFF
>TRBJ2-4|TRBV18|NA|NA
TGTGCCAGCTCTTCGGCTGAAACGGGGGAGCAGTACTTC
CASSSAETGEQYF
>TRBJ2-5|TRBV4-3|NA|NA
TGCGCCAGCAGCCAAGGGCCACTTGGCCAGTTGGAAGAGACCCAGTACTTC
CASSQGPLGQLEETQYF
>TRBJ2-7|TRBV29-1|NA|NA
TGCAGCGTAGCAGCGGATAGGTACGAGCAGTACTTC
CSVAADRYEQYF
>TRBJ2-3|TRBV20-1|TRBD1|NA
TGCAGTGCCGTTCCGGACAGGGGCAACGGACCCCTCACAGATACGCAGTATTTT
CSAVPDRGNGPLTDTQYF
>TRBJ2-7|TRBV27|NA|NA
TGTGCCAGCTGGGACACCCCCTACGAGCAGTACTTC
CASWDTPYEQYF
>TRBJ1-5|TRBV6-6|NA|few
TGTGCCAGCAGTAACAGTGCCTTTGGCAATCAGCCCCAGCATTTT
CASSNSAFGNQPQHF
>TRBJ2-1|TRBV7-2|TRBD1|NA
TGTGCCAGCAGGGACGACAGGGGAATACAGTTCTTC
CASRDDRGIQFF
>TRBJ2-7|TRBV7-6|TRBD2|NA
TGTGCCAGCAGCCGAGATACTAGCGGTAACGAGCAGTACTTC
CASSRDTSGNEQYF
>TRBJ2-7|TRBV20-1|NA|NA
TGCAGTGCTTTATTTCAATATTCCCGGTACGAGCAGTACTTC
CSALFQYSRYEQYF